These T cell receptor beta chains were read from a single sample in a study of T cell changes during pregnancy in multiple sclerosis. The assay was immunoSEQ multiplex PCR, and TCRdb's table has in-frame clones only and misses some. The data hold 40,000 or so clones, with approximately 90% observed a single time. The material sequenced was CD4+ T cells from peripheral blood mononuclear cells, taken in the first trimester of pregnancy. These receptors originate from a female donor in good health, enrolled as a control in a pregnancy study. Both conserved end residues are part of each CDR3. The D gene is left open where the match is weak. Size tells how often a clone was seen (once, few, many) or the class of an expanded clone, and some rows leave it out.

j_gene | d_gene | abundance | v_gene | CDR3aa | CDR3nt
TRBJ1-6 | . | . | TRBV28 | CASASGVGSPLHF | TGTGCCAGCGCCAGCGGGGTAGGGTCACCCCTCCACTTT
TRBJ1-3 | . | . | TRBV6-6 | CASLKGLLGNTIYF | TGTGCCAGCTTGAAGGGGCTTCTGGGAAACACCATATATTTT
TRBJ2-2 | . | once | TRBV6-1 | CASTEAGRTGELFF | TGTGCCAGCACCGAGGCAGGGAGGACCGGGGAGCTGTTTTTT
TRBJ1-5 | TRBD1 | . | TRBV19 | CASSLRTGEQPQHF | TGTGCCAGTAGTCTAAGGACAGGGGAACAGCCCCAGCATTTT
TRBJ1-5 | . | . | TRBV6-6 | CASSGQHQPQHF | TGTGCCAGCAGTGGACAGCATCAGCCCCAGCATTTT
TRBJ2-5 | . | . | TRBV7-2 | CASSLQGSLFGETQYF | TGTGCCAGCAGCTTACAGGGTTCGCTTTTTGGGGAGACCCAGTACTTC
TRBJ2-1 | . | . | TRBV12-5 | CASGAGVSSYNEQFF | TGTGCTAGTGGTGCCGGGGTTAGCTCCTACAATGAGCAGTTCTTC
TRBJ2-1 | TRBD1 | . | TRBV9 | CASSAGQGNVYNEQFF | TGTGCCAGCAGCGCCGGACAGGGGAATGTGTACAATGAGCAGTTCTTC
TRBJ2-1 | . | . | TRBV4-3 | CASSQVGSGNEQFF | TGCGCCAGCAGCCAAGTTGGGTCGGGGAATGAGCAGTTCTTC
TRBJ1-1 | . | . | TRBV19 | CASTDGSGGTEAFF | TGTGCCAGTACCGATGGGAGTGGCGGCACTGAAGCTTTCTTT
TRBJ2-6 | . | . | TRBV5-4 | CASSYKSRGSSGANVLTF | TGTGCCAGCAGCTATAAATCCAGGGGTAGCTCTGGGGCCAACGTCCTGACTTTC
TRBJ2-4 | TRBD2 | . | TRBV7-2 | CASSFFFISGGLAKNIQYF | TGTGCCAGCAGCTTTTTTTTTATTAGCGGGGGCTTAGCCAAAAACATTCAGTACTTC
TRBJ2-2 | . | . | TRBV19 | CASRAQGNTGELFF | TGTGCCAGTAGGGCTCAGGGGAACACCGGGGAGCTGTTTTTT
TRBJ2-7 | TRBD1 | . | TRBV5-1 | CASSFTGTAYEQYF | TGCGCCAGCAGCTTTACCGGGACAGCCTACGAGCAGTACTTC
TRBJ2-3 | . | . | TRBV12-5 | CASGLRGTDTQYF | TGTGCTAGTGGTTTGCGCGGCACAGATACGCAGTATTTT
TRBJ2-3 | . | . | TRBV6-4 | CASSEGGTQYF | TGTGCCAGCAGTGAAGGGGGTACGCAGTATTTT
TRBJ1-2 | . | once | TRBV4-3 | CASSQDQRPYGYTF | TGCGCCAGCAGCCAAGATCAGAGGCCCTATGGCTACACCTTC
TRBJ2-7 | TRBD1 | . | TRBV6-4 | CASSDMAPTGTAYEQYF | TGTGCCAGCAGTGACATGGCTCCAACCGGGACAGCTTACGAGCAGTACTTC
TRBJ1-2 | . | . | TRBV7-2 | CASSSRTGIGGYTF | TGTGCCAGCAGCTCCCGGACGGGGATCGGCGGCTACACCTTC
TRBJ1-3 | TRBD1 | . | TRBV13 | CASRSGTGGAYGNTIYF | TGTGCCAGCAGGTCCGGGACAGGGGGCGCGTACGGAAACACCATATATTTT
TRBJ1-1 | . | few | TRBV4-3 | CASSQEWGRLNTEAFF | TGCGCCAGCAGCCAAGAGTGGGGCCGATTGAACACTGAAGCTTTCTTT
TRBJ2-6 | . | . | TRBV7-9 | CASTLDKKSSGANVLTF | TGTGCCAGCACCTTAGACAAGAAATCCTCTGGGGCCAACGTCCTGACTTTC
TRBJ2-1 | TRBD1 | . | TRBV7-9 | CASSYPGTGYNEQFF | TGTGCCAGCAGCTACCCCGGGACAGGGTACAATGAGCAGTTCTTC
TRBJ2-7 | TRBD1 | . | TRBV7-2 | CASSRQQGASYEQYF | TGTGCCAGCAGCCGTCAACAGGGGGCGAGCTACGAGCAGTACTTC
TRBJ1-1 | TRBD1 | . | TRBV7-9 | CASSIRQGNTEAFF | TGTGCCAGCAGCATACGACAGGGGAACACTGAAGCTTTCTTT
TRBJ1-4 | . | . | TRBV15 | CATSRDGAGPDEKLFF | TGTGCCACCAGCAGAGATGGGGCAGGTCCGGATGAAAAACTGTTTTTT
TRBJ1-5 | TRBD1 | . | TRBV6-6 | CASSHGTGGGNQPQHF | TGTGCCAGCAGCCATGGGACAGGGGGGGGGAATCAGCCCCAGCATTTT
TRBJ1-5 | . | . | TRBV4-3 | CASSQDGSQPQHF | TGCGCCAGCAGCCAAGATGGCAGTCAGCCCCAGCATTTT
TRBJ1-5 | TRBD1 | . | TRBV7-2 | CASSLVTGGGQPQHF | TGTGCCAGCAGCTTAGTGACAGGGGGAGGCCAGCCCCAGCATTTT
TRBJ1-5 | . | . | TRBV19 | CASSSRGSQPQHF | TGTGCCAGTAGTAGCAGGGGTTCTCAGCCCCAGCATTTT
TRBJ1-5 | . | . | TRBV6-5 | CASSYKRQGQPQHF | TGTGCCAGCAGTTATAAGCGTCAGGGTCAGCCCCAGCATTTT
TRBJ2-1 | . | . | TRBV19 | CASSHGDEVTPPAPEQFF | TGTGCCAGTAGTCACGGAGACGAAGTAACCCCCCCCGCGCCTGAGCAGTTCTTC
TRBJ1-2 | . | . | TRBV19 | CASSPLGATSYGYTF | TGTGCCAGTAGTCCGTTGGGAGCAACCTCCTATGGCTACACCTTC
TRBJ2-7 | TRBD2 | . | TRBV18 | CASSLSRGTYEQYF | TGTGCCAGCTCACTCTCGCGGGGGACCTACGAGCAGTACTTC
TRBJ2-2 | . | . | TRBV28 | CATRDTDTGELFF | TGTGCCACCAGGGACACCGACACCGGGGAGCTGTTTTTT
TRBJ2-1 | TRBD1 | once | TRBV28 | CASSFSRQGTFNEQFF | TGTGCCAGCAGTTTTTCGCGACAGGGGACCTTTAATGAGCAGTTCTTC
TRBJ2-6 | . | . | TRBV19 | CASIGGGTGANVLTF | TGTGCCAGTATTGGGGGGGGCACTGGGGCCAACGTCCTGACTTTC
TRBJ1-2 | . | . | TRBV14 | CASSHIAMGGTGYTF | TGTGCCAGCAGCCACATTGCGATGGGGGGGACTGGCTACACCTTC
TRBJ2-7 | TRBD2 | . | TRBV27 | CASSLGFSSSGGKSSYEQYF | TGTGCCAGCAGTTTAGGTTTTTCGTCTAGCGGGGGGAAGAGCTCCTACGAGCAGTACTTC
TRBJ1-1 | TRBD1 | . | TRBV5-4 | CASSLGQGRGGTEAFF | TGTGCCAGCAGCTTGGGACAGGGGCGTGGAGGCACTGAAGCTTTCTTT
TRBJ1-6 | TRBD1 | . | TRBV6-5 | CASSYSDRLNSPLHF | TGTGCCAGCAGTTACTCGGACAGGTTGAATTCACCCCTCCACTTT
TRBJ1-5 | TRBD1 | . | TRBV19 | CASSIGDSSNQPQHF | TGTGCCAGTAGTATCGGGGACAGTAGCAATCAGCCCCAGCATTTT
TRBJ1-5 | . | . | TRBV28 | CASSLRRGGVQPQHF | TGTGCCAGCAGTTTAAGGAGGGGAGGCGTTCAGCCCCAGCATTTT
TRBJ1-4 | . | . | TRBV25-1 | CASRSDSNEKLFF | TGTGCCAGCAGGAGCGACAGTAATGAAAAACTGTTTTTT
TRBJ1-5 | TRBD1 | . | TRBV7-9 | CASSLTGTGAERQPQHF | TGTGCCAGCAGCCTGACCGGGACAGGGGCCGAGAGGCAGCCCCAGCATTTT
TRBJ1-2 | TRBD1 | . | TRBV5-4 | CASSFGQGEGYGYTF | TGTGCCAGCAGCTTCGGACAGGGCGAGGGCTATGGCTACACCTTC
TRBJ2-7 | . | once | TRBV18 | CASSPGRGASYEQYF | TGTGCCAGCTCACCCGGCAGGGGTGCGTCCTACGAGCAGTACTTC
TRBJ1-1 | . | . | TRBV7-2 | CASTQGTTYTEAFF | TGTGCCAGCACCCAGGGGACAACTTACACTGAAGCTTTCTTT
TRBJ1-5 | . | . | TRBV28 | CASSLSVQPQHF | TGTGCCAGCAGTTTATCTGTTCAGCCCCAGCATTTT
TRBJ2-3 | TRBD2 | . | TRBV7-2 | CASSPGTNWVADTQYF | TGTGCCAGCAGCCCCGGGACTAATTGGGTGGCAGATACGCAGTATTTT
TRBJ1-5 | . | . | TRBV2 | CASSDPLNQPQHF | TGTGCCAGCAGTGACCCCCTTAATCAGCCCCAGCATTTT
TRBJ2-1 | TRBD1 | . | TRBV5-1 | CASSLGGGQGSGEQFF | TGCGCCAGCAGCTTGGGAGGCGGACAGGGGTCGGGTGAGCAGTTCTTC
TRBJ1-2 | TRBD1 | few | TRBV6-1 | CASSEGTGLYGYTF | TGTGCCAGCAGTGAGGGGACAGGACTATATGGCTACACCTTC
TRBJ2-7 | TRBD2 | . | TRBV6-1 | CASSPREGLRYEQYF | TGTGCCAGCAGTCCACGGGAGGGCCTGAGGTACGAGCAGTACTTC
TRBJ2-1 | TRBD2 | . | TRBV9 | CASSVEAGKVNEQFF | TGTGCCAGCAGCGTAGAAGCGGGGAAGGTGAATGAGCAGTTCTTC
TRBJ1-3 | . | . | TRBV6-5 | CASSYSYSIGNTIYF | TGTGCCAGCAGTTACTCTTACAGTATCGGAAACACCATATATTTT
TRBJ1-2 | TRBD1 | . | TRBV5-8 | CASSLGDRGLYGYTF | TGTGCCAGCAGCTTGGGGGACAGGGGTCTCTATGGCTACACCTTC
TRBJ1-5 | . | . | TRBV7-9 | CASSLAGGGQPQHF | TGTGCCAGCAGCTTAGCCGGGGGAGGTCAGCCCCAGCATTTT
TRBJ2-7 | . | . | TRBV7-2 | CASSLEGGGQYF | TGTGCCAGCAGCTTAGAAGGGGGGGGTCAGTACTTC
TRBJ2-3 | . | . | TRBV6-6 | CASSYQIRGDTQYF | TGTGCCAGCAGTTACCAGATACGTGGAGATACGCAGTATTTT